This T cell receptor beta chain comes out of a study of T cell changes during pregnancy in multiple sclerosis. The protocol was immunoSEQ multiplex PCR, while the TCRdb copy is restricted to in-frame clones and leaves out a portion. Here the sample spans 40,000 to 50,000 clones, 85% to 95% being singletons. Sequencing was performed on CD8+ T cells from peripheral blood mononuclear cells, taken in the third trimester of pregnancy. This sequence originates from a female donor with multiple sclerosis, enrolled in a pregnancy study.

The CDR3 reads CASSEGPYGYTF. For the CDR3, the DNA is TGTGCCAGCAGTGAGGGCCCTTATGGCTACACCTTC. The V gene is TRBV25-1, the J gene TRBJ1-2; D not certain. Germline CDR1 reads MGHDK; CDR2 reads SYGVNS. Trimming removed 3 bases from V and 5 bases from J, with 7 bases in between. CDR3 length: 12 residues.